Following are 27 T cell receptor beta chains from one sample sequenced in a study of cytomegalovirus exposure and HLA in healthy donors. Some clones are missing from TCRdb's copy, which holds only in-frame ones; the method was immunoSEQ multiplex PCR. The repertoire holds approximately 200,000 clones, with almost 90% as singletons. Material: PBMCs. These receptor sequences come from a woman younger than 30 in good health and CMV-seronegative.

The rearrangement links TRBV6-5 to TRBJ1-5; 9 bases are shared with TRBD1. CDR3 length: 13 amino acids. The V gene end was trimmed by 10 bases and the J gene end by 6 bases; junction bases not matched to a gene: 7. CDR1 and CDR2 (germline): MNHEY, SVGAGI. CDR3 DNA: TGTGCCACAAGGGACAGGGATGGTCAGCCCCAGCATTTT. Its protein is CATRDRDGQPQHF.

The CDR3 spells CASSESPEFEQFF. CDR3 in DNA: TGTGCCAGTAGTGAGTCCCCCGAGTTTGAGCAGTTCTTC. The V and J genes are TRBV19 and TRBJ2-1, with D uncertain. Trimming removed 5 bases at V and 9 bases at J, with 14 bases between. CDR1 and CDR2 from the germline V gene are LNHDA and SQIVND (reference sequence). The CDR3 is made up of 13 amino acids.

The CDR3 sequence: CASSFQREGSGANVLTF. CDR3 nucleotides: TGTGCCAGTAGTTTTCAGCGGGAGGGCTCTGGGGCCAACGTCCTGACTTTC. The chain has TRBV19 and TRBJ2-6, with 10 bases identical to TRBD2. This CDR3 is built from 17 residues. The ends lost 5 bases at V and 0 bases at J; junction bases unmatched: 4. Germline loops: CDR1 LNHDA, CDR2 SQIVND (reference sequence).

The gene calls are TRBV30 and TRBJ2-1, with D perhaps matching TRBD2 (6 bases). CDR1 GTSNPN and CDR2 SVGIG come from the germline V gene (reference sequence). The CDR3 spans 13 residues. Trimming left V 5 bases short and J 9 bases short, with 17 bases between. Written as DNA, the CDR3 is TGTGCCTGGCTTCGAGAGGGACTGGGTGAGCAGTTCTTC. Amino acids: CAWLREGLGEQFF.

The rearrangement links TRBV11-2 to TRBJ1-4; perhaps TRBD1 as D (6 bases). Deletions cut 5 bases from V and 7 bases from J, with 20 bases between. CDR1 is SGHAT, CDR2 FQNNGV, per germline. The CDR3 runs 16 residues. CDR3 in DNA: TGTGCCAGCAGCCCCCGTGGGGGCGCGGGAGGTGAAAAACTGTTTTTT. Protein: CASSPRGGAGGEKLFF. The variable domain in full, with the rest retrieved from reference TRBV11-2 and TRBJ1-4, is EAGVAQSPRYKIIEKRQSVAFWCNPISGHATLYWYQQILGQGPKLLIQFQNNGVVDDSQLPKDRFSAERLKGVDSTLKIQPAKLEDSAVYLCASSPRGGAGGEKLFFGSGTQLSVL.

This chain uses TRBV5-4 with TRBJ2-7; 7 positions match TRBD1. Germline CDR1 reads SGHNT; CDR2 reads YYREEE (reference sequence). After removal of 7 bases from V and 4 bases from J, the junction contained 14 bases not matched to a gene. The length of the CDR3 is 15 residues. CDR3 in amino acids: CASAELKQGRYEQYF. The CDR3 DNA reads as TGTGCCAGCGCGGAGCTAAAACAGGGGCGGTACGAGCAGTACTTC.

The chain joins TRBV15 to TRBJ2-7; TRBD1 agrees at 7 bases. CDR1 LNHNV and CDR2 YYDKDF come from the germline V gene (reference sequence). The J segment lost 5 bases and the V segment lost 6 bases, leaving 10 bases of the junction unmatched. The CDR3 has 14 residues. The CDR3 sequence: CATSNLDRAHEQYF. CDR3 DNA sequence: TGTGCCACCAGTAATCTCGACAGGGCCCACGAGCAGTACTTC.

This sequence joins TRBV19 and TRBJ2-7; D perhaps matches TRBD2 (6 bases). The CDR3 loop spans 15 amino acids. Germline V gene lookup returns CDR1 LNHDA and CDR2 SQIVND (reference sequence). V lost 3 bases to trimming and J lost 0 bases, with 12 bases between them. The CDR3 nucleotides read TGTGCCAGTAGTATCGGGACTCTCAGCTCCTACGAGCAGTACTTC. It translates to CASSIGTLSSYEQYF. Based on the CDR3 plus reference TRBV19 and TRBJ2-7, the full variable domain is DGGITQSPKYLFRKEGQNVTLSCEQNLNHDAMYWYRQDPGQGLRLIYYSQIVNDFQKGDIAEGYSVSREKKESFPLTVTSAQKNPTAFYLCASSIGTLSSYEQYFGPGTRLTVT.

This clone was counted between two and nine times. The V and J genes are TRBV19 and TRBJ1-1, with D unresolved. V was shortened by 3 bases and J by 7 bases, with 15 bases between the two germline ends. The CDR3 has 14 residues. The V gene's germline CDR1 is LNHDA and CDR2 SQIVND (reference sequence). The CDR3 DNA sequence: TGTGCCAGTAGTATTGGGCAGAAACGATATGAAGCTTTCTTT. It specifies CASSIGQKRYEAFF.

This chain uses TRBV15 with TRBJ1-2; TRBD1 matches at 9 bases. The CDR3 spans 20 residues. The V segment lost 0 bases and the J segment 0 bases; nucleotides outside the gene matches: 14. Germline V gives CDR1 LNHNV, CDR2 YYDKDF (reference sequence). CDR3 sequence reads: CATSRDVLSGQGLTNYGYTF. CDR3 DNA sequence: TGTGCCACCAGCAGAGATGTATTGTCGGGACAGGGCCTAACTAACTATGGCTACACCTTC.

The CDR3 bases are TGTGCCAGCAGCTTAGGCAGGCTAGCGGGAGGGAAACCCGAGCAGTACTTC. It is translated as CASSLGRLAGGKPEQYF. The gene calls are TRBV7-9 and TRBJ2-7; 12 bases align to TRBD2. Germline CDR1 SEHNR, CDR2 FQNEAQ (reference sequence). CDR3 length: 17 amino acids. The J segment lost 6 bases and the V segment lost 1 base, leaving 10 bases of the junction unmatched.

The rearrangement joins TRBV11-2 to TRBJ2-7, with D possibly matching TRBD2 (5 bases). Deletions cut 5 bases from V and 3 bases from J, with 20 bases between. CDR3 length: 16 residues. Germline assignment: CDR1 SGHAT and CDR2 FQNNGV. This CDR3 is CASSPREGVFLYEQYF. The CDR3 DNA reads TGTGCCAGCAGCCCCAGAGAGGGTGTGTTCCTCTACGAGCAGTACTTC. Looking up the rest from reference TRBV11-2 and TRBJ2-7 gives the full variable domain: EAGVAQSPRYKIIEKRQSVAFWCNPISGHATLYWYQQILGQGPKLLIQFQNNGVVDDSQLPKDRFSAERLKGVDSTLKIQPAKLEDSAVYLCASSPREGVFLYEQYFGPGTRLTVT.

This clone was detected once. The chain combines TRBV5-6 with TRBJ2-1, with 8 bases fitting TRBD1. J gave up 15 bases and V 2 bases, and 16 bases lay outside the gene matches. The CDR3 runs to 15 residues. The germline gives CDR1 SGHDT, CDR2 YYEEEE. CDR3 nucleotides: TGTGCCAGCAGCTTTCCTGCAGGACAGGGTATAAGCCCGTTCTTC. It specifies CASSFPAGQGISPFF.

The gene calls are TRBV4-1 and TRBJ2-7, with 7 bases that match TRBD2. This CDR3 comprises 15 residues. Germline V lookup: CDR1 MGHRA, CDR2 YSYEKL. With 1 base clipped from V and 1 base from J, the junction kept 4 bases outside the gene matches. The CDR3 DNA reads TGCGCCAGCAGCCAAGGGATGGGGGGGTCCTACGAGCAGTACTTC. This gives the protein CASSQGMGGSYEQYF.

This clone has more than one count but fewer than ten. The CDR3: CATVALNTEAFF. CDR3 DNA sequence: TGTGCCACTGTCGCGTTGAACACTGAAGCTTTCTTT. This sequence joins TRBV28 and TRBJ1-1; D remains ambiguous. Per the germline V gene, CDR1 is MDHEN and CDR2 is SYDVKM. Trimming removed 10 bases at V and 0 bases at J, with 9 bases between. CDR3 length: 12 amino acids.

The CDR3 region has the DNA TGTGCCAGCAGCCCCGGGACTAGCGGATCTGAGGCCCAGTACTTC. Encoded protein: CASSPGTSGSEAQYF. The rearrangement links TRBV9 to TRBJ2-5; 11 bases map to TRBD2. The germline V gene has CDR1 SGDLS and CDR2 YYNGEE. There are 15 residues in the CDR3. V lost 4 bases and J lost 9; bases outside the gene matches: 11.

To note about this clone: The junction does not match germline at one end; this may be a read error. The chain recombines TRBV13 with TRBJ1-2, with TRBD1 as a possible D gene (6 bases). Germline CDR1 PRHDT, CDR2 FYEKMQ (reference sequence). The CDR3 is 17 residues long. Written as DNA, the CDR3 is TGTGCCAGCAGCCTAGGTACCTCCACAGGGATCAACTATGGCTACACCTTC. It specifies CASSLGTSTGINYGYTF.

The chain is built from TRBV20-1 and TRBJ2-1; D unresolved. The CDR3 has 8 amino acids. The germline V and J ends were trimmed by 3 bases and 15 bases, with 6 bases remaining between them. CDR1 and CDR2 from the germline V gene are DFQATT and SNEGSKA (reference sequence). For the CDR3, the DNA is TGCAGTGCTAGTCCGTGGTTCTTC. Translated: CSASPWFF.

The V gene is TRBV29-1, the J gene TRBJ2-7, with 11 bases identical to TRBD2. The CDR3 runs to 15 residues. Germline lookup yields CDR1 SQVTM and CDR2 ANQGSEA. V gave up 0 bases and J gave up 3 bases; unmatched junction bases: 4. The CDR3 loop reads CSVEDETSGSYEQYF. The CDR3 DNA follows: TGCAGCGTTGAAGATGAAACTAGCGGGAGCTACGAGCAGTACTTC.

This clone was seen just once. The chain combines TRBV6-4 with TRBJ2-7; D unresolved. This CDR3 is built from 14 residues. Germline V CDR1 and CDR2: MRHNA, SNTAGT. V lost 0 bases to trimming and J lost 7 bases, with 13 bases between them. The CDR3 DNA sequence: TGTGCCAGCAGTGACTCCGAGGAGCTGCGGGAGCAGTACTTC. Translating gives CASSDSEELREQYF.

The gene calls are TRBV18 and TRBJ2-3; 7 bases match TRBD1. CDR3 size: 17 residues. Trimming cost V 3 bases and J 4 bases; bases outside gene matches: 13. Germline loops: CDR1 KGHSH, CDR2 LQKENI. As DNA, the CDR3 is TGTGCCAGCTCACCTAGCGACAGGGCCAACACAGCAGATACGCAGTATTTT. Encoded protein: CASSPSDRANTADTQYF.

V and J are TRBV5-1 and TRBJ2-1, with D unclear. V was trimmed by 0 bases and J by 3 bases, leaving 13 bases between them. This CDR3 region has 16 residues. From germline, CDR1 is SGHRS and CDR2 YFSETQ. The CDR3 region has the DNA TGCGCCAGCAGCTTGGTGGCCGCCGATTACTACAATGAGCAGTTCTTC. It is translated as CASSLVAADYYNEQFF.

The rearrangement joins TRBV6-5 to TRBJ2-7; the match to TRBD2 covers 7 bases. This CDR3 has 15 amino acids. CDR1 and CDR2 from the germline V gene are MNHEY and SVGAGI. J lost 3 bases, V lost 7 bases, and 12 bases had no gene match. The DNA for the CDR3 is TGTGCCAGCACCTTTTCTAGCGGTGGTGGCTACGAGCAGTACTTC. Translated: CASTFSSGGGYEQYF.

The table lists this clone with a few counts. This chain links TRBV27 with TRBJ1-2, with 9 positions matching TRBD1. Germline V CDR1 and CDR2: MNHEY, SMNVEV (reference sequence). After removal of 8 bases from V and 6 bases from J, the junction contained 4 bases not matched to a gene. The CDR3 covers 12 residues. CDR3 residues: CASGTGRHGYTF. The CDR3 nucleotides are TGTGCCAGCGGGACAGGGCGTCATGGCTACACCTTC.

This sequence joins TRBV5-1 and TRBJ2-7; 9 nucleotides match TRBD2. Germline V gene sequence: CDR1 SGHRS, CDR2 YFSETQ. V dropped 2 bases and J dropped 5; count of bases not matched to a gene: 5. This CDR3 has 14 residues. CDR3 nucleotide sequence: TGCGCCAGCAGCTTTAGCGGGAGTGAGGACGAGCAGTACTTC. Its translation is CASSFSGSEDEQYF.

The genes are TRBV6-1 and TRBJ2-3; maybe TRBD2 (6 bases). The V end was cut by 6 bases, the J end by 2 bases, with 12 bases between. Germline CDR1 MNHNS, CDR2 SASEGT. This CDR3 spans 14 amino acids. The CDR3 loop is CASSSSVVTDTQYF. The CDR3 DNA reads as TGTGCCAGCAGCTCTAGCGTTGTCACAGATACGCAGTATTTT.

The rearrangement uses TRBV2 and TRBJ2-3, with D maybe TRBD1 (5 bases). Germline lookup yields CDR1 SNHLY and CDR2 FYNNEI. Trimming took off 0 bases at V and 0 bases at J, with 10 bases between the two ends. The CDR3 consists of 16 residues. CDR3 in DNA: TGTGCCAGCAGTGAAGCTGACAGAAGTAGCACAGATACGCAGTATTTT. Amino acid sequence: CASSEADRSSTDTQYF.